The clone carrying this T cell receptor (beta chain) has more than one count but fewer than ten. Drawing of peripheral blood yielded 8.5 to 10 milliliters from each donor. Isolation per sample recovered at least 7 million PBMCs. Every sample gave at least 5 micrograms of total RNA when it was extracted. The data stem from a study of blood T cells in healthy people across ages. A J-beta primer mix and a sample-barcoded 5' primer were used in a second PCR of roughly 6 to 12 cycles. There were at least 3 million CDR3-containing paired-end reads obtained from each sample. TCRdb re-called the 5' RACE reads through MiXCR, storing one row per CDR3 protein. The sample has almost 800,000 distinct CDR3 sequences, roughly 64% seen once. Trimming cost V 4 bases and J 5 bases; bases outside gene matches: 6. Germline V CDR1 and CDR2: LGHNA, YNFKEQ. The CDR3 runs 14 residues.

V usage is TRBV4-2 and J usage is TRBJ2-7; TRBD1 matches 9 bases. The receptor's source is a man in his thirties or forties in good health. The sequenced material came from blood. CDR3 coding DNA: TGTGCCAGCAGCCGCCGACAGGGGGGGGACGAGCAGTACTTC. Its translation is CASSRRQGGDEQYF.